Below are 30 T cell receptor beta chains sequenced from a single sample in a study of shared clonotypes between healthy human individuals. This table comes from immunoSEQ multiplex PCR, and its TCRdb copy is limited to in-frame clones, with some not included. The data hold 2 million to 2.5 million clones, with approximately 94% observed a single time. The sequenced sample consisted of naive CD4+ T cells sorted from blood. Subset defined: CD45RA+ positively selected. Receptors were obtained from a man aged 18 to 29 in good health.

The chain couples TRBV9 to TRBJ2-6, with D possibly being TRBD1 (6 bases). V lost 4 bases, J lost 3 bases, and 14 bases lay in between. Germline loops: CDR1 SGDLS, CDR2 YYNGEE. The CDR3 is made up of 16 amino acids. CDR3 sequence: CASSQRQVGGANVLTF. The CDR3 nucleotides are TGTGCCAGCAGCCAGAGACAGGTTGGTGGGGCCAACGTCCTGACTTTC. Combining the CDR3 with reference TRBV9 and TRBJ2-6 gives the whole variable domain DSGVTQTPKHLITATGQRVTLRCSPRSGDLSVYWYQQSLDQGLQFLIQYYNGEERAKGNILERFSAQQFPDLHSELNLSSLELGDSALYFCASSQRQVGGANVLTFGAGSRLTVL.

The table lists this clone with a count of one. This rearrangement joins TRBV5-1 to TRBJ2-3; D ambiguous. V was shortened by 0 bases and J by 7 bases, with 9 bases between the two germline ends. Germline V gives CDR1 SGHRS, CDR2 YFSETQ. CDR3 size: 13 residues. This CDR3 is CASSLEGINTQYF. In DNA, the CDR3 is TGCGCCAGCAGCTTGGAAGGCATAAATACGCAGTATTTT. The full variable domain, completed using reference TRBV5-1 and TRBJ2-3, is KAGVTQTPRYLIKTRGQQVTLSCSPISGHRSVSWYQQTPGQGLQFLFEYFSETQRNKGNFPGRFSGRQFSNSRSEMNVSTLELGDSALYLCASSLEGINTQYFGPGTRLTVL.

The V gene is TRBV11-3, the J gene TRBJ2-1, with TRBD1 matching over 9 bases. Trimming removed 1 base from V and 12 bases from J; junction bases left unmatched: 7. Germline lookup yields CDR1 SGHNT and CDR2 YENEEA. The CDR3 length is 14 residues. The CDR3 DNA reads TGTGCCAGCAGCTTAGGCGGGACAGGGAGAAGGCAGTTCTTC. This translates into CASSLGGTGRRQFF.

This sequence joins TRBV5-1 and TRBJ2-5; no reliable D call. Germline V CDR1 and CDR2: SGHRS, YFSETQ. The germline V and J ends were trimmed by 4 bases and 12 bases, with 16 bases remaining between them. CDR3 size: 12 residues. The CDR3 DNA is TGCGCCAGCAGCCCTGACACCACACTTGAGTACTTC. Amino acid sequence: CASSPDTTLEYF.

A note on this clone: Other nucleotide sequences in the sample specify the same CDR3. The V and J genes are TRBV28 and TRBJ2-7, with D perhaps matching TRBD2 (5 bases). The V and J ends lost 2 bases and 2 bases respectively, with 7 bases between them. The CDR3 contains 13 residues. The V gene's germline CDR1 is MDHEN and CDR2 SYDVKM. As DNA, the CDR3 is TGTGCCAGCAGTTTACGGGGTCCCTACGAGCAGTACTTC. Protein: CASSLRGPYEQYF.

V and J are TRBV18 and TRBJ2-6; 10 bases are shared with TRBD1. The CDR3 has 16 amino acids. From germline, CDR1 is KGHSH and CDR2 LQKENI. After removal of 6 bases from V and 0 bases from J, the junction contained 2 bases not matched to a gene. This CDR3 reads CASSGQGSSGANVLTF. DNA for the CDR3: TGTGCCAGCTCGGGACAGGGGAGCTCTGGGGCCAACGTCCTGACTTTC.

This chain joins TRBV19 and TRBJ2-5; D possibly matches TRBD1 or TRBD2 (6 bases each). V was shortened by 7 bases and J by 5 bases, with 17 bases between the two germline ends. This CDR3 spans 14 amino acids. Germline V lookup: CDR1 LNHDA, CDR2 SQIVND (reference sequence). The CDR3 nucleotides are TGTGCCAGTACCCATGGGGGGCTGGGGGAGACCCAGTACTTC. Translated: CASTHGGLGETQYF.

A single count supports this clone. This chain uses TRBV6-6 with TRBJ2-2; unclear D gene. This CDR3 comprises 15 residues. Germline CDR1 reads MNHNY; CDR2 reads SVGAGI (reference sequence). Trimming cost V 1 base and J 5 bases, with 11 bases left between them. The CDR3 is CASSYFAAITGELFF. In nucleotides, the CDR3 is TGTGCCAGCAGTTACTTTGCTGCTATAACCGGGGAGCTGTTTTTT.

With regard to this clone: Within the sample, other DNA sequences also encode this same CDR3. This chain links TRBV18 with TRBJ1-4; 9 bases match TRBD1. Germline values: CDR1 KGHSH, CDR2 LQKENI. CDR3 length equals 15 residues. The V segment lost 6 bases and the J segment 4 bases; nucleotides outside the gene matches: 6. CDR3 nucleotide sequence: TGTGCCAGCTCGCCTCCGGGACAGGGTAATGAAAAACTGTTTTTT. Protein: CASSPPGQGNEKLFF. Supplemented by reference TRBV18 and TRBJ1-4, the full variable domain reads NAGVMQNPRHLVRRRGQEARLRCSPMKGHSHVYWYRQLPEEGLKFMVYLQKENIIDESGMPKERFSAEFPKEGPSILRIQQVVRGDSAAYFCASSPPGQGNEKLFFGSGTQLSVL.

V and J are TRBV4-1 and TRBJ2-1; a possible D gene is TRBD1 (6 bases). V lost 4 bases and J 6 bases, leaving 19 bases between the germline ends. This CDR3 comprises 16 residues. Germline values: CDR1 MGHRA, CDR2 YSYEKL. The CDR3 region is CASSRAGTLASNEQFF. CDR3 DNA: TGCGCCAGCAGCCGAGCCGGGACATTGGCCTCCAATGAGCAGTTCTTC.

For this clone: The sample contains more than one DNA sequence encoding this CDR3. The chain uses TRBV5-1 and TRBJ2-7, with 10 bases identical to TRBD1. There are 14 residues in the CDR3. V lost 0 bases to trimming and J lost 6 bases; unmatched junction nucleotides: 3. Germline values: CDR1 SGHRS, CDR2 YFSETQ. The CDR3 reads CASSLGTGGGEQYF. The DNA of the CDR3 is TGCGCCAGCAGCTTGGGGACAGGGGGAGGCGAGCAGTACTTC.

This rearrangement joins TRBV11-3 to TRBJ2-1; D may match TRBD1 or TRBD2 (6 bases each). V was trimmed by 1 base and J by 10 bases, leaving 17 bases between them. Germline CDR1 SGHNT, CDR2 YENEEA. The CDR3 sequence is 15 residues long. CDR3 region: CASSLGSPLGGEQFF. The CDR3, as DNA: TGTGCCAGCAGCTTAGGATCCCCCCTAGGGGGGGAGCAGTTCTTC.

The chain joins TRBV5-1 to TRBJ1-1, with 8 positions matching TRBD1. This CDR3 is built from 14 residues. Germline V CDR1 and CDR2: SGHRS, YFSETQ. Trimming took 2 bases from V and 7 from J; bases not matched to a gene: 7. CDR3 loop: CASSFFGQGLEAFF. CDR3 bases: TGCGCCAGCAGCTTCTTCGGACAGGGTCTTGAAGCTTTCTTT.

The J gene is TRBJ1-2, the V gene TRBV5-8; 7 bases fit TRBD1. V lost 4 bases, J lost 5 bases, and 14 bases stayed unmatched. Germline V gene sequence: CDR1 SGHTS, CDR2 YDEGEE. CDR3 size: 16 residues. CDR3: CASSRSGAQQGYGYTF. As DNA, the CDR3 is TGTGCCAGCAGCCGAAGCGGGGCCCAACAGGGGTATGGCTACACCTTC.

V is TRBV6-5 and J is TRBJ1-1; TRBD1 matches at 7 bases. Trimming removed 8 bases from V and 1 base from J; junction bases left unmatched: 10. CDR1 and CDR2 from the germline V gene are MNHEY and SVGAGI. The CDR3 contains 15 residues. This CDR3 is CASQAGGTGNTEAFF. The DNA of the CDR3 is TGTGCCAGCCAAGCAGGGGGGACGGGGAACACTGAAGCTTTCTTT.

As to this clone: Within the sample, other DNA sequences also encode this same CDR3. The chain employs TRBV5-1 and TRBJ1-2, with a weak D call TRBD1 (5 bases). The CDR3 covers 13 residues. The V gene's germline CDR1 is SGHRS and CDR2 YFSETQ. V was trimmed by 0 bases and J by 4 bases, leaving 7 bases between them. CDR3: CASSLATGYGYTF. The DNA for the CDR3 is TGCGCCAGCAGCTTGGCAACAGGCTATGGCTACACCTTC.

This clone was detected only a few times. The CDR3 DNA reads as TGTGCCAGCTCCTACAGCGAAAGGAACACTGAAGCTTTCTTT. It encodes CASSYSERNTEAFF. J is TRBJ1-1 and V is TRBV18; D uncertain. CDR1 and CDR2 from the germline V gene are KGHSH and LQKENI. The CDR3 length is 14 residues. Trimming stripped 6 bases from V and 1 base from J, with 12 bases between. The full variable domain, completed using reference TRBV18 and TRBJ1-1, is NAGVMQNPRHLVRRRGQEARLRCSPMKGHSHVYWYRQLPEEGLKFMVYLQKENIIDESGMPKERFSAEFPKEGPSILRIQQVVRGDSAAYFCASSYSERNTEAFFGQGTRLTVV.

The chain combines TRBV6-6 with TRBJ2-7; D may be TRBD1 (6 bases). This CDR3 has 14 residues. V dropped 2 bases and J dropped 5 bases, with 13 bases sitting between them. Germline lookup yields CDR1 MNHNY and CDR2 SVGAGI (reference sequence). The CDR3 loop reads CASSYGTTGDEQYF. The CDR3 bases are TGTGCCAGCAGTTACGGGACAACCGGGGACGAGCAGTACTTC.

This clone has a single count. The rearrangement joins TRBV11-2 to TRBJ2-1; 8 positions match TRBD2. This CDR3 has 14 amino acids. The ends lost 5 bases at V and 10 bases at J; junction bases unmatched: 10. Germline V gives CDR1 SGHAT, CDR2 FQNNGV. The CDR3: CASSRVSGAGEQFF. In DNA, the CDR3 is TGTGCCAGCAGCAGAGTTAGCGGGGCAGGGGAGCAGTTCTTC. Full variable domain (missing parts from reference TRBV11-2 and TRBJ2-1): EAGVAQSPRYKIIEKRQSVAFWCNPISGHATLYWYQQILGQGPKLLIQFQNNGVVDDSQLPKDRFSAERLKGVDSTLKIQPAKLEDSAVYLCASSRVSGAGEQFFGPGTRLTVL.

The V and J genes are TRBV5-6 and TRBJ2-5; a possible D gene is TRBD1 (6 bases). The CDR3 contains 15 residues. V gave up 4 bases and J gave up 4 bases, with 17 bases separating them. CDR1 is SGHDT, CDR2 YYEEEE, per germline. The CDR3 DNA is TGTGCCAGCAGCCTTGACGAGGGGGTAGGAGAGACCCAGTACTTC. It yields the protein CASSLDEGVGETQYF.

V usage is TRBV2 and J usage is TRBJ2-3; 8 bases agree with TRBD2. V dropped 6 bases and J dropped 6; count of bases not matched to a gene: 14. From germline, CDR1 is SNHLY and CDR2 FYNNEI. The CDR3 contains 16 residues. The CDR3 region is CASSSGLAGFMDTQYF. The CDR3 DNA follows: TGTGCCAGCAGCTCTGGACTAGCCGGGTTTATGGATACGCAGTATTTT.

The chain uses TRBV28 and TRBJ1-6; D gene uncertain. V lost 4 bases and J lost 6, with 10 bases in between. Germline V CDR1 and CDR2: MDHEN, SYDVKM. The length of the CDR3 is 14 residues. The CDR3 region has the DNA TGTGCCAGCAGTTCCCTCCCGGGTAATTCACCCCTCCACTTT. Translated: CASSSLPGNSPLHF. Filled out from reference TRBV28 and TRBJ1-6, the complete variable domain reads DVKVTQSSRYLVKRTGEKVFLECVQDMDHENMFWYRQDPGLGLRLIYFSYDVKMKEKGDIPEGYSVSREKKERFSLILESASTNQTSMYLCASSSLPGNSPLHFGNGTRLTVT.

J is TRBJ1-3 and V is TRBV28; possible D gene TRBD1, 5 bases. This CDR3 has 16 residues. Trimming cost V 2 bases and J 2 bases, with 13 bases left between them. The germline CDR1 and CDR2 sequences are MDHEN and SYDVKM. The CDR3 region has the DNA TGTGCCAGCAGTTTAGGGGGGTCGACTCCTGGAAACACCATATATTTT. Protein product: CASSLGGSTPGNTIYF.

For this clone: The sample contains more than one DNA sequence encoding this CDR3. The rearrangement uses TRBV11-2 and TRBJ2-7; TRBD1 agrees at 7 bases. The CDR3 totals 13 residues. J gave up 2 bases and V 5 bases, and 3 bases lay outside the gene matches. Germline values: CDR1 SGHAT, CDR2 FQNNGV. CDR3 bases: TGTGCCAGCAGCATCGGGACAGCCTACGAGCAGTACTTC. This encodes CASSIGTAYEQYF.

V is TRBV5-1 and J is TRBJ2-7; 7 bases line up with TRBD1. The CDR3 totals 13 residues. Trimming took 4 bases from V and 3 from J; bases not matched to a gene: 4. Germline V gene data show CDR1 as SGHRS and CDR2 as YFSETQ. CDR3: CASSEGQHYEQYF. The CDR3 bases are TGCGCCAGCAGCGAGGGACAGCACTACGAGCAGTACTTC.

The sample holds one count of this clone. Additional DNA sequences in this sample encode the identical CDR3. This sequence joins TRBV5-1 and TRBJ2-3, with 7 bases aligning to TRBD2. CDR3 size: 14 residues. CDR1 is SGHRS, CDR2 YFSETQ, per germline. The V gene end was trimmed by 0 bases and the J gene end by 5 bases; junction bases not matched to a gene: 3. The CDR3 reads CASSLAGGGDTQYF. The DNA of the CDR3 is TGCGCCAGCAGCTTGGCGGGGGGAGGAGATACGCAGTATTTT.

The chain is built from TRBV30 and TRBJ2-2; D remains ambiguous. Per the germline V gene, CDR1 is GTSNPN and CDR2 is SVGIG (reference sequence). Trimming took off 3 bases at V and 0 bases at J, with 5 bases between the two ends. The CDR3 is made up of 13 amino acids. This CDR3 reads CAWSEANTGELFF. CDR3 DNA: TGTGCCTGGAGCGAGGCGAACACCGGGGAGCTGTTTTTT. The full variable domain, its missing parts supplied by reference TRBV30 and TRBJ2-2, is SQTIHQWPATLVQPVGSPLSLECTVEGTSNPNLYWYRQAAGRGLQLLFYSVGIGQISSEVPQNLSASRPQDRQFILSSKKLLLSDSGFYLCAWSEANTGELFFGEGSRLTVL.

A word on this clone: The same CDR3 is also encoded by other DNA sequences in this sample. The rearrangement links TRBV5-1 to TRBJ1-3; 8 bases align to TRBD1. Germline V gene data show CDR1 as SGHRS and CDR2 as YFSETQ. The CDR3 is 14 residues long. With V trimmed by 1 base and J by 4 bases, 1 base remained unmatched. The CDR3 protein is CASSLTGGGNTIYF. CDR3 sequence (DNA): TGCGCCAGCAGCTTGACAGGGGGAGGAAACACCATATATTTT.

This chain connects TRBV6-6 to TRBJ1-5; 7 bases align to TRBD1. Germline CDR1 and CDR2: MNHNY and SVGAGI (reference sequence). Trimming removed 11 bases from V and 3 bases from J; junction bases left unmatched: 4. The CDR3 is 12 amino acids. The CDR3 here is CASGTDNQPQHF. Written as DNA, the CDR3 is TGTGCCTCGGGGACAGACAATCAGCCCCAGCATTTT.

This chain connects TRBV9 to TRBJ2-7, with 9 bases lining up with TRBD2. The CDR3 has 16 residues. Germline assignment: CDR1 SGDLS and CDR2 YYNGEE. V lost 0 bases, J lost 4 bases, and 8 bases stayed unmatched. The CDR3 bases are TGTGCCAGCAGCGTAGAATCCGGGACTAGCCTATACGAGCAGTACTTC. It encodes CASSVESGTSLYEQYF.